This T cell receptor beta chain stems from a study of identical twins. TCRdb recomputed calls from the 5' RACE reads with MiXCR, one row per CDR3 protein. Seen here are 450,000 or so distinct CDR3 sequences, 20% to 30% observed once, and the top ten hold roughly 3%. Unmatched junction bases numbered 6, after V lost 3 bases and J lost 0 bases. From germline, CDR1 is DFQATT and CDR2 SNEGSKA (reference sequence). This CDR3 has 16 residues. These data also formed part of another study, on T cells expressing NK-cell markers. According to that study: The study sequenced eight donors, seven HCMV-seropositive and one seronegative. Dominant NKG2C+ clonotypes accounted for about 1.0-8% of CD8+ T cells in over 5 donors.

The sequencing sample was made of CD4+ T cells sorted from blood. The receptor's source is a woman aged 18-30 years in good health. The chain joins TRBV20-1 to TRBJ2-5; 11 bases map to TRBD2. CDR3 DNA: TGCAGTGCTAGTGGTACTAGCGGGGGCCACCAAGAGACCCAGTACTTC. This codes for CSASGTSGGHQETQYF.